The 12 T cell receptor beta chains given below trace back to one sample, sequenced in a study of preoperative IRX-2 immunotherapy in early breast cancer. As for treatment: preoperative locoregional IRX-2 cytokine immunotherapy. The data were produced by immunoSEQ multiplex PCR, yet TCRdb's version contains in-frame clones alone and is incomplete. The table includes about 98,000 clones, 86% detected once. The starting material was tumor tissue, obtained after IRX-2 immunotherapy. Source of these receptors: a human donor with breast cancer.

This rearrangement joins TRBV5-1 to TRBJ2-7; maybe TRBD1 (5 bases). The CDR3 has 17 amino acids. Germline CDR1 is SGHRS and CDR2 is YFSETQ. Trimming cost V 2 bases and J 3 bases, with 21 bases left between them. The CDR3 DNA reads TGCGCCAGCAGCTTAGTCCCAGACACCAAGGGGTACTACGAGCAGTACTTC. It codes for CASSLVPDTKGYYEQYF.

The rearrangement joins TRBV10-1 to TRBJ1-2; D gene uncertain. Trimming removed 3 bases at V and 6 bases at J, with 5 bases between. The CDR3 contains 11 residues. Germline lookup yields CDR1 WNHNN and CDR2 SYGVQD (reference sequence). The CDR3, as DNA: TGCGCCAGCAGTGATGGGAATGGCTACACCTTC. It translates to CASSDGNGYTF.

V usage is TRBV18 and J usage is TRBJ2-2, with TRBD2 matching over 7 bases. Trimming at V came to 8 bases and at J to 4 bases, leaving 7 bases not matched to a gene. Looked up from germline, CDR1 is KGHSH and CDR2 is LQKENI. The CDR3 length is 14 residues. CDR3 protein: CASIKGGATGELFF. The CDR3 bases are TGTGCCAGCATAAAGGGAGGGGCCACCGGGGAGCTGTTTTTT. The full variable domain, its missing parts supplied by reference TRBV18 and TRBJ2-2, is NAGVMQNPRHLVRRRGQEARLRCSPMKGHSHVYWYRQLPEEGLKFMVYLQKENIIDESGMPKERFSAEFPKEGPSILRIQQVVRGDSAAYFCASIKGGATGELFFGEGSRLTVL.

The CDR3 DNA follows: TGTGCCAGCAGTTTCATGAGGAGACCGGCCCAGTACTTC. Its translation is CASSFMRRPAQYF. The rearrangement uses TRBV28 and TRBJ2-5; D gene uncertain. The CDR3 is made up of 13 amino acids. The germline gives CDR1 MDHEN, CDR2 SYDVKM. Trimming stripped 3 bases from V and 9 bases from J, with 14 bases between. Full variable domain (outside the CDR3, taken from reference TRBV28 and TRBJ2-5): DVKVTQSSRYLVKRTGEKVFLECVQDMDHENMFWYRQDPGLGLRLIYFSYDVKMKEKGDIPEGYSVSREKKERFSLILESASTNQTSMYLCASSFMRRPAQYFGPGTRLLVL.

This clone was detected once. The genes are TRBV10-1 and TRBJ2-7; TRBD2 agrees at 7 bases. CDR3 length equals 14 residues. CDR1 WNHNN and CDR2 SYGVQD come from the germline V gene (reference sequence). Trimming removed 3 bases from V and 2 bases from J; junction bases left unmatched: 4. CDR3 in DNA: TGCGCCAGCAGTGAAGTGGCGGGGGCCTACGAGCAGTACTTC. Protein sequence: CASSEVAGAYEQYF.

The rearrangement uses TRBV28 and TRBJ2-2, with TRBD2 as a possible D gene (5 bases). The length of the CDR3 is 12 residues. The germline V gene has CDR1 MDHEN and CDR2 SYDVKM. V was cut by 6 bases and J by 8 bases, with 10 bases left in between. DNA for the CDR3: TGTGCCAGCAGGGAGGTAAAAGGGGAGCTGTTTTTT. This codes for CASREVKGELFF.

The J gene is TRBJ1-5, the V gene TRBV8-2. TRBV8-2 is marked as a pseudogene. The CDR3 runs to 15 residues. The CDR3 DNA sequence: TGTGCCAGCAGTTTCTACCTCACCAAAAAGCAGCCCCAGCATTTT. This gives the protein CASSFYLTKKQPQHF.

The chain uses TRBV19 and TRBJ2-1; 12 bases match TRBD2. CDR1 is LNHDA and CDR2 is SQIVND in the germline V gene (reference sequence). This CDR3 region has 16 residues. The trim removed 5 bases at V and 8 bases at J, leaving 10 bases unmatched. The CDR3 DNA follows: TGTGCCAGTAGTGACCTTCTAGCGGGGGGGAGGGATGAGCAGTTCTTC. It is translated as CASSDLLAGGRDEQFF.

Only one count was recorded for this clone. This chain joins TRBV6-8 and TRBJ2-7; 14 positions agree with TRBD2. Trimming took 4 bases from V and 3 from J; bases not matched to a gene: 8. This CDR3 has 17 amino acids. The germline CDR1 and CDR2 sequences are MNHGY and SAAAGT. Here the CDR3 reads CASSSSAGTSGSYEQYF. The CDR3 DNA follows: TGTGCCAGCAGTTCCTCCGCAGGGACTAGCGGGAGCTACGAGCAGTACTTC.

This chain connects TRBV18 to TRBJ2-7, with 7 bases fitting TRBD1. The CDR3 loop spans 15 amino acids. V shed 1 base and J 5 bases; nucleotides not matched to a gene: 8. Germline V CDR1 and CDR2: KGHSH, LQKENI. CDR3 residues: CASSPRETGMDEQYF. CDR3 in DNA: TGTGCCAGCTCACCACGGGAGACAGGGATGGACGAGCAGTACTTC.

The V gene is TRBV6-7, the J gene TRBJ1-6, with 9 bases that match TRBD1. TRBV6-7 is classed as an ORF, of uncertain function. The CDR3 has 14 amino acids. The junction had 8 bases not matched to a gene; V was cut back by 7 bases and J by 10 bases. The CDR3 DNA reads as TGTGCCAGCACCCGGGGACAGGGACACTCACCCCTCCACTTT. Its protein product is CASTRGQGHSPLHF.

Comment on this clone: The germline gene is not matched at one end of the junction; a read error may be the cause. The chain carries TRBV6-8 and TRBJ2-1; 8 bases match TRBD2. The CDR3 is made up of 15 amino acids. The germline V gene encodes CDR1 MNHGY and CDR2 SAAAGT. In DNA, the CDR3 is TGTGCCATCAGTTCCACCCGTAGCGGGGACAATGAGCAGTTCTTC. This translates into CAISSTRSGDNEQFF.